The 29 T cell receptor beta chains given below trace back to one sample, sequenced in a study of blood T cell repertoires in COVID-19 (TCRdb year 2020). Libraries were constructed by the immunoSEQ multiplex PCR assay. Held by TCRdb, this immuneACCESS table contains in-frame sequences only and omits some clones. Under half of the omission traces to an unresolved V gene where checked; the cause of the rest is unknown. The sample table shows some 170,000 clones, and 75% to 85% are seen once. The top ten constitute 11% of the sample. The sequencing input was peripheral blood. These receptors originate from a human donor in a cohort sampled during active COVID-19.

The rearrangement links TRBV15 to TRBJ2-3; TRBD1 matches at 11 bases. This CDR3 has 15 residues. The germline V gene has CDR1 LNHNV and CDR2 YYDKDF (reference sequence). V lost 2 bases, J lost 4 bases, and 2 bases stayed unmatched. CDR3 nucleotides: TGTGCCACCAGCAGAAGGACAGGGGGCGCAGATACGCAGTATTTT. Protein: CATSRRTGGADTQYF. Supplemented by reference TRBV15 and TRBJ2-3, the full variable domain reads DAMVIQNPRYQVTQFGKPVTLSCSQTLNHNVMYWYQQKSSQAPKLLFHYYDKDFNNEADTPDNFQSRRPNTSFCFLDIRSPGLGDTAMYLCATSRRTGGADTQYFGPGTRLTVL.

This chain connects TRBV19 to TRBJ1-5, with D hard to call. Germline CDR1 LNHDA, CDR2 SQIVND (reference sequence). The CDR3 is 18 residues long. V lost 4 bases and J 3 bases, leaving 22 bases between the germline ends. In DNA, the CDR3 is TGTGCCAGTAGTAGCTCACGCGGGATCCGATCCCCCAATCAGCCCCAGCATTTT. Its translation: CASSSSRGIRSPNQPQHF.

The chain couples TRBV2 to TRBJ2-7; D is unresolved. Trimming removed 6 bases from V and 2 bases from J, with 8 bases in between. This CDR3 contains 12 residues. CDR1 and CDR2 (germline): SNHLY, FYNNEI. This CDR3 is CASRAGPYEQYF. The CDR3 DNA follows: TGTGCCAGCAGGGCTGGGCCCTACGAGCAGTACTTC.

The gene calls are TRBV7-6 and TRBJ1-2; D not certain. The CDR3 is 14 amino acids. Per germline, CDR1 SGHVS and CDR2 FNYEAQ. With 5 bases removed from V and 8 bases from J, the gap between germline ends came to 18 bases. The CDR3 reads CASSPARGIEGYTF. DNA of the CDR3: TGTGCCAGCAGCCCCGCGAGAGGAATAGAGGGCTACACCTTC.

The chain has TRBV4-3 and TRBJ2-1, with D possibly TRBD1 on 5 matching bases. There are 16 residues in the CDR3. V lost 1 base and J 7 bases, leaving 17 bases between the germline ends. Germline V CDR1 and CDR2: LGHNA, YSLEER. DNA of the CDR3: TGCGCCAGCAGCCAAGGGGCAGGGCCCAAGGGGAATGAGCAGTTCTTC. It specifies CASSQGAGPKGNEQFF.

This clone was seen a few times. This rearrangement joins TRBV6-2 or TRBV6-3 to TRBJ2-1, with a weak D call TRBD1 (5 bases). The ends were cut back, 2 bases at V and 5 bases at J, with 10 bases in the middle. From germline, CDR1 is MNHEY and CDR2 SVGEGT. The CDR3 covers 14 residues. CDR3 coding DNA: TGTGCCAGCAGTTACGGGTGGGGCGACAATGAGCAGTTCTTC. The encoded protein is CASSYGWGDNEQFF.

CDR3: CASSYSQAGDQPQHF. The CDR3 DNA sequence: TGTGCCAGCAGTTACTCTCAGGCCGGGGATCAGCCCCAGCATTTT. The chain uses TRBV6-5 and TRBJ1-5; D gene uncertain. Germline V gene sequence: CDR1 MNHEY, CDR2 SVGAGI. The ends were cut back, 0 bases at V and 5 bases at J, with 11 bases in the middle. This CDR3 region has 15 residues.

This chain connects TRBV19 to TRBJ2-2, with TRBD1 matching 9 bases. V was clipped by 4 bases and J by 3 bases; unmatched bases: 9. This CDR3 has 17 residues. The germline gives CDR1 LNHDA, CDR2 SQIVND (reference sequence). The CDR3 reads CASSTPTGGYYTGELFF. The DNA of the CDR3 is TGTGCCAGTAGTACCCCGACAGGGGGGTACTACACCGGGGAGCTGTTTTTT.

This clone was seen only a few times. The V and J genes are TRBV30 and TRBJ1-2; D is perhaps TRBD1 (5 bases). Looked up from germline, CDR1 is GTSNPN and CDR2 is SVGIG (reference sequence). The CDR3 runs 13 residues. V dropped 3 bases and J dropped 8 bases, with 16 bases sitting between them. CDR3 amino acids: CAWSTTASGGYTF. The CDR3, as DNA: TGTGCCTGGAGCACGACAGCGTCAGGGGGCTACACCTTC.

The chain carries TRBV24-1 and TRBJ1-2, with 7 nucleotides matching TRBD1. Trimming removed 3 bases from V and 6 bases from J; junction bases left unmatched: 6. This CDR3 has 14 amino acids. The germline gives CDR1 KGHDR, CDR2 SFDVKD. CDR3 protein: CATSDRTGRDGYTF. The DNA for the CDR3 is TGTGCCACCAGTGATCGGACAGGCCGGGATGGCTACACCTTC.

The chain links TRBV12-5 to TRBJ2-1; TRBD1 aligns across 11 bases. Trimming cost V 5 bases and J 6 bases; bases outside gene matches: 3. CDR3 length: 14 amino acids. CDR1 and CDR2 (germline): LGHNT, FRNRAP. CDR3 loop: CASGVGQGGNEQFF. DNA of the CDR3: TGTGCTAGTGGTGTGGGACAGGGGGGCAATGAGCAGTTCTTC.

V is TRBV30 and J is TRBJ1-2; no reliable D call. CDR3 size: 16 residues. Trimming shortened V by 3 bases and J by 8 bases, and 25 bases separated the two germline ends. Per the germline V gene, CDR1 is GTSNPN and CDR2 is SVGIG (reference sequence). DNA for the CDR3: TGTGCCTGGAGCGCACTTTTGGATGGAGGTGGTAAAGGCTACACCTTC. Its translation is CAWSALLDGGGKGYTF.

A word on this clone: Germline and junction disagree at one end, which may indicate a read error. J is TRBJ1-6 and V is TRBV18; 8 bases match TRBD1. The CDR3 runs 15 residues. Germline-derived CDR1 and CDR2 are KGHSH and LQKENI. The CDR3 loop is CASSRTGPLNSPPHF. CDR3 DNA: TGTGCCAGCTCACGGACAGGGCCACTAAATTCACCCCCCCACTTT.

This clone was found a few times. The V gene is TRBV6-6, the J gene TRBJ1-4; 8 positions agree with TRBD1. Looked up from germline, CDR1 is MNHNY and CDR2 is SVGAGI (reference sequence). CDR3 size: 14 residues. J was trimmed by 10 bases and V by 5 bases; bases with no gene match: 9. The CDR3 sequence is CASSGRTGSRKLFF. As DNA, the CDR3 is TGTGCCAGCAGTGGTCGGACAGGGAGCCGAAAACTGTTTTTT.

This clone has at least ten counts. This chain connects TRBV2 to TRBJ1-1; D is unresolved. The length of the CDR3 is 14 residues. Trimming removed 7 bases at V and 5 bases at J, with 17 bases between. The V gene's germline CDR1 is SNHLY and CDR2 FYNNEI. CDR3 residues: CASTRPSGGTEAFF. CDR3 sequence (DNA): TGTGCCAGCACCCGCCCCAGCGGAGGGACTGAAGCTTTCTTT.

CDR3 DNA sequence: TGTGCCACCAGCAGAGATCTTCTAGTACTAGGTGGCTACACCTTC. Translating gives CATSRDLLVLGGYTF. V gene TRBV15 combines with J gene TRBJ1-2; D remains unclear. Germline V gene data show CDR1 as LNHNV and CDR2 as YYDKDF (reference sequence). Trimming stripped 0 bases from V and 7 bases from J, with 15 bases between. The CDR3 covers 15 residues.

This CDR3 reads CASSQGQGQGSYNEQFF. Written as DNA, the CDR3 is TGTGCCAGCAGCCAAGGCCAGGGACAGGGAAGCTACAATGAGCAGTTCTTC. The rearrangement links TRBV14 to TRBJ2-1; TRBD1 agrees at 9 bases. Germline-derived CDR1 and CDR2 are SGHDN and FVKESK. The CDR3 covers 17 residues. Trimming took 1 base from V and 3 from J; bases not matched to a gene: 7. Combining the CDR3 with reference TRBV14 and TRBJ2-1 gives the whole variable domain EAGVTQFPSHSVIEKGQTVTLRCDPISGHDNLYWYRRVMGKEIKFLLHFVKESKQDESGMPNNRFLAERTGGTYSTLKVQPAELEDSGVYFCASSQGQGQGSYNEQFFGPGTRLTVL.

The chain recombines TRBV25-1 with TRBJ2-2, with TRBD1 as a possible D gene (6 bases). V shed 3 bases and J shed 4 bases, with 21 bases lying between them. This CDR3 is 18 amino acids long. Germline CDR1 and CDR2: MGHDK and SYGVNS. The CDR3: CASSDLKQGSPLTGELFF. DNA of the CDR3: TGTGCCAGCAGTGACCTTAAACAGGGATCCCCCCTCACCGGGGAGCTGTTTTTT.

Only one count was recorded for this clone. The CDR3 loop reads CACHRGPGTEAFF. The CDR3 nucleotides are TGTGCCTGCCACAGGGGGCCCGGCACTGAAGCTTTCTTT. The chain joins TRBV30 to TRBJ1-1, with 9 bases aligning to TRBD1. The CDR3 sequence is 13 residues long. Germline CDR1 is GTSNPN and CDR2 is SVGIG (reference sequence). J was trimmed by 4 bases and V by 6 bases; bases with no gene match: 6.

CDR3 amino acids: CASSLKLDSPLHF. The DNA for the CDR3 is TGCGCCAGCAGCTTGAAGTTAGATTCACCCCTCCACTTT. The rearrangement uses TRBV5-1 and TRBJ1-6; D ambiguous. The V end lost 1 base, the J end lost 8 bases, and 7 bases lay between the germline ends. This CDR3 has 13 residues. Germline V CDR1 and CDR2: SGHRS, YFSETQ.

On this clone itself: Other DNA variants within this sample encode the same CDR3. The chain couples TRBV19 to TRBJ1-1, with no clear D. Germline V gene sequence: CDR1 LNHDA, CDR2 SQIVND (reference sequence). The CDR3 extends over 11 amino acids. The V gene lost 5 bases and the J gene lost 4 bases, with 5 bases spanning the gap. The CDR3 sequence is CASSRGTEAFF. DNA for the CDR3: TGTGCCAGTAGTCGGGGCACTGAAGCTTTCTTT.

The chain recombines TRBV6-2 or TRBV6-3 with TRBJ2-7; 8 nucleotides line up with TRBD1. Losses at the gene ends were 6 bases for V and 4 bases for J; bases not matched to a gene: 14. Germline values: CDR1 MNHEY, CDR2 SVGEGT. This CDR3 region has 16 residues. The CDR3, as DNA: TGTGCCAGCAGCCCTCGGCCGACAGGGGACTTGTACGAGCAGTACTTC. Amino acid sequence: CASSPRPTGDLYEQYF.

This rearrangement joins TRBV6-1 to TRBJ2-2; TRBD2 matches 9 bases. The CDR3 consists of 18 residues. Losses at the gene ends were 1 base for V and 7 bases for J; bases not matched to a gene: 13. Germline V lookup: CDR1 MNHNS, CDR2 SASEGT. CDR3 nucleotides: TGTGCCAGCAGTGAAGATCATGGGGCTAGCGGGAACGTCGGGGAGCTGTTTTTT. It codes for CASSEDHGASGNVGELFF.

This clone was detected a few times. The chain is built from TRBV5-1 and TRBJ1-5; D is perhaps TRBD1 (6 bases). This CDR3 spans 15 amino acids. The germline V and J ends were trimmed by 4 bases and 3 bases, with 14 bases remaining between them. Germline lookup yields CDR1 SGHRS and CDR2 YFSETQ. The CDR3 sequence is CASSLGEGVNQPQHF. The CDR3 DNA reads TGCGCCAGCAGCCTGGGTGAGGGGGTCAATCAGCCCCAGCATTTT. Using reference TRBV5-1 and TRBJ1-5 for the parts outside the CDR3, the full variable domain is KAGVTQTPRYLIKTRGQQVTLSCSPISGHRSVSWYQQTPGQGLQFLFEYFSETQRNKGNFPGRFSGRQFSNSRSEMNVSTLELGDSALYLCASSLGEGVNQPQHFGDGTRLSIL.

The V and J genes are TRBV5-4 and TRBJ2-3, with 8 bases lining up with TRBD2. V was pared by 2 bases and J by 4 bases, with 6 bases of the junction left unmatched. The CDR3 has 15 amino acids. The germline V gene has CDR1 SGHNT and CDR2 YYREEE (reference sequence). In nucleotides, the CDR3 is TGTGCCAGCAGCTTACGGGGGGGGGACCCAGATACGCAGTATTTT. Its translation: CASSLRGGDPDTQYF.

The gene calls are TRBV6-5 and TRBJ2-5, with 7 bases fitting TRBD2. V was clipped by 4 bases and J by 7 bases; unmatched bases: 6. Germline V CDR1 and CDR2: MNHEY, SVGAGI. The CDR3 runs 13 residues. Written as DNA, the CDR3 is TGTGCCAGCAGTTCCCAAGCGGGGTCGACCCAGTACTTC. Amino acid sequence: CASSSQAGSTQYF.

V and J are TRBV7-9 and TRBJ2-1; no clear D. The CDR3 covers 15 residues. Germline CDR1 is SEHNR and CDR2 is FQNEAQ (reference sequence). The germline V and J ends were trimmed by 2 bases and 0 bases, with 8 bases remaining between them. CDR3 sequence: CASSLISGSYNEQFF. CDR3 coding DNA: TGTGCCAGCAGCTTAATTTCGGGCTCCTACAATGAGCAGTTCTTC. Using reference TRBV7-9 and TRBJ2-1 for the parts outside the CDR3, the full variable domain is DTGVSQNPRHKITKRGQNVTFRCDPISEHNRLYWYRQTLGQGPEFLTYFQNEAQLEKSRLLSDRFSAERPKGSFSTLEIQRTEQGDSAMYLCASSLISGSYNEQFFGPGTRLTVL.

The rearrangement links TRBV30 to TRBJ2-2, with D tentatively TRBD1 (5 bases). The CDR3 loop spans 16 amino acids. Germline CDR1 reads GTSNPN; CDR2 reads SVGIG (reference sequence). V was clipped by 2 bases and J by 8 bases, with 21 bases between them. This CDR3 is CAWSPQTVIQPGELFF. The CDR3 DNA is TGTGCCTGGAGTCCCCAGACAGTCATACAACCAGGGGAGCTGTTTTTT.

The rearrangement uses TRBV5-8 and TRBJ1-6, with 9 bases lining up with TRBD1. Unmatched junction bases numbered 4, after V lost 4 bases and J lost 8 bases. The CDR3 sequence is 14 residues long. Germline CDR1 reads SGHTS; CDR2 reads YDEGEE. The CDR3 nucleotides read TGTGCCAGCAGCCCGGGACAGGGTGATTCACCCCTCCACTTT. Amino acids: CASSPGQGDSPLHF.